What follows is one T cell receptor beta chain and its context. The read ends 3 residues before the CDR3 terminus; that terminus is restored from the germline J gene. The data belong to a study of T cells in women clearing cervical HPV infection. The data were produced by immunoSEQ multiplex PCR, yet TCRdb's version contains in-frame clones alone and is incomplete. Its table lists about 39,000 clones. Germline lookup yields CDR1 SGHTA and CDR2 FQGNSA. This CDR3 region has 14 residues. J lost 1 base, V lost 3 bases, and 2 bases had no gene match. The V call is TRBV7-2, the J call TRBJ2-7; 8 bases are a match to TRBD1. Material: blood buffy coat. The receptor comes from a woman aged 18 to 75 with a cervical HPV16 infection that either progressed to CIN3+ or cleared (not recorded which). CDR3 sequence: CASSFGQGSYEQYF. The CDR3 DNA, read in part, is TGTGCCAGCAGCTTCGGACAGGGATCCTACGAG.